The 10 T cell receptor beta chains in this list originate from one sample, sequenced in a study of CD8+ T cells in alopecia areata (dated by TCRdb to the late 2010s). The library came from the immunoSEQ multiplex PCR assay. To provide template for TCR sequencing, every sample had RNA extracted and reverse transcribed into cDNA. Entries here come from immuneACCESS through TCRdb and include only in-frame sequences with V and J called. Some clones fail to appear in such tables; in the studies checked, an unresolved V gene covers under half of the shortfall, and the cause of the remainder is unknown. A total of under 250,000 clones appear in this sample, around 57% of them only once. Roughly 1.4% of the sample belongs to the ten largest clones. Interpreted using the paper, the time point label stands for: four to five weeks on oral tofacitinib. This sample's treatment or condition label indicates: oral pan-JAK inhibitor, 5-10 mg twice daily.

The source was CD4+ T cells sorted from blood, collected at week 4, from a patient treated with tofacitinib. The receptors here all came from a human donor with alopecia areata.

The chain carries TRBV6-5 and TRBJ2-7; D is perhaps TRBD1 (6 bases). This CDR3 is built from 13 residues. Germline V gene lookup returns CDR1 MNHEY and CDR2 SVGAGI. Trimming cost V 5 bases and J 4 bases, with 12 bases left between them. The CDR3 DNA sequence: TGTGCCAGCAGTCTAGCACAGGGTTACGAGCAGTACTTC. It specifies CASSLAQGYEQYF.

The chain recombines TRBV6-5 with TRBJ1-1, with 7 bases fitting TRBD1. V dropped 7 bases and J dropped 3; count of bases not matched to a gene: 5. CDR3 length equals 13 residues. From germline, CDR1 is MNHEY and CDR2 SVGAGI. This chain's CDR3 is CASKYDRDTEAFF. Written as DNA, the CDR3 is TGTGCCAGCAAATACGACAGGGACACTGAAGCTTTCTTT.

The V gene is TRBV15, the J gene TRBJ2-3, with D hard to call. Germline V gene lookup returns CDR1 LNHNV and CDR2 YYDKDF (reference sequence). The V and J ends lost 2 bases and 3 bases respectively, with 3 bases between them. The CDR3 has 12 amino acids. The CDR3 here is CATSRKTDTQYF. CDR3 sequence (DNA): TGTGCCACCAGCAGAAAGACAGATACGCAGTATTTT.

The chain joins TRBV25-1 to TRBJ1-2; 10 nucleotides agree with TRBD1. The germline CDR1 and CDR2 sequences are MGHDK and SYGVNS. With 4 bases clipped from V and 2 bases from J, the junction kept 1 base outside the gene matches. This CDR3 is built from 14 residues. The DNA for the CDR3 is TGTGCCAGCAGTGCGACAGGGGGCAACTATGGCTACACCTTC. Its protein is CASSATGGNYGYTF.

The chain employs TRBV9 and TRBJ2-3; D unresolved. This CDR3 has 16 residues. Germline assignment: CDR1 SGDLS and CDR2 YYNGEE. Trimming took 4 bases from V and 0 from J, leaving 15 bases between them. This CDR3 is CASSPRTVTSTDTQYF. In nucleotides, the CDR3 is TGTGCCAGCAGCCCTAGGACCGTTACTAGCACAGATACGCAGTATTTT.

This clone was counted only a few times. CDR3 bases: TGTGCCAGCTCACGACAGGGAGGCACAGATACGCAGTATTTT. Amino acid sequence: CASSRQGGTDTQYF. The rearrangement links TRBV18 to TRBJ2-3; 7 nucleotides agree with TRBD1. The V gene end was trimmed by 4 bases and the J gene end by 1 base; junction bases not matched to a gene: 2. The CDR3 totals 14 residues. Looked up from germline, CDR1 is KGHSH and CDR2 is LQKENI.

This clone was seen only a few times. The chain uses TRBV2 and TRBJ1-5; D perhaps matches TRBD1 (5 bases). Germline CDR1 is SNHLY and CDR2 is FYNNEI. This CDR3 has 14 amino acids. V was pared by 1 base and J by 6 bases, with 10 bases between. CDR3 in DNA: TGTGCCAGCAGTGAAGGAGGGGCAGGTCAGCCCCAGCATTTT. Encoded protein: CASSEGGAGQPQHF.

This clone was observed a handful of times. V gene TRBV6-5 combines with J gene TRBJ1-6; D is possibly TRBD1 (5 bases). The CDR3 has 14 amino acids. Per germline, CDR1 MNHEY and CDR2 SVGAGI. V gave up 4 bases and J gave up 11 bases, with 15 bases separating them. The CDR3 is CASSSGTGRAPLHF. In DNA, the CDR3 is TGTGCCAGCAGTTCGGGCACAGGTCGGGCACCCCTCCACTTT.

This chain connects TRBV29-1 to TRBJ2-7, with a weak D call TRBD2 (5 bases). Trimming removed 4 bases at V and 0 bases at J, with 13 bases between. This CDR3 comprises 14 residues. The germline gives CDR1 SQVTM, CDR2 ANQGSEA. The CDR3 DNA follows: TGCAGCGTTGCGGGGTCCAGGAGCTCCTACGAGCAGTACTTC. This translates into CSVAGSRSSYEQYF.

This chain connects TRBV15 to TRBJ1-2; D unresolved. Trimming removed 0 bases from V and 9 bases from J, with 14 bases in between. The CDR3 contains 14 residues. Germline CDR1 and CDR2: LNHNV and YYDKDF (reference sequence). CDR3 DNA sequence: TGTGCCACCAGCAGAGATGGACGGTCTGTAAGCTACACCTTC. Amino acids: CATSRDGRSVSYTF. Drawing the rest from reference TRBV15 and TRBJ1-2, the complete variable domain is DAMVIQNPRYQVTQFGKPVTLSCSQTLNHNVMYWYQQKSSQAPKLLFHYYDKDFNNEADTPDNFQSRRPNTSFCFLDIRSPGLGDTAMYLCATSRDGRSVSYTFGSGTRLTVV.